The entry below describes one T cell receptor beta chain. This entry belongs to a study of blood T cell repertoires in COVID-19. Overall study context: Material from acute and convalescent COVID-19 was sourced from the United States, Italy and Spain. T cells, B-cell-depleted T cells, or PBMCs provided the cDNA or gDNA that served as material.

Original analysis: Amplification of reference gene primers provided the estimated nucleated cell counts. Assay used: immunoSEQ multiplex PCR; TCRdb lists only in-frame clones, some missing. V, J and clone size reflect that table, while D and trimming were determined from the DNA. The sample has about 310,000 clones; around 90% are singletons. V was pared by 6 bases and J by 3 bases, with 12 bases between. The CDR3 is made up of 14 amino acids. Germline V gene lookup returns CDR1 MDHEN and CDR2 SYDVKM. This clonotype originated in a man aged 18 to 30 with active or convalescent COVID-19. This chain joins TRBV28 and TRBJ1-3, with a weak D call TRBD1 (5 bases). The source material was peripheral blood. CDR3 protein: CASRAGSGGNTIYF. CDR3 coding DNA: TGTGCCAGCAGGGCAGGGTCAGGTGGAAACACCATATATTTT.